The T cell receptor (beta chain) described here comes from a study of Ad26.COV2.S vaccination and SARS-CoV-2 variants. Documented treatment: roughly 20 received Ad26.COV2.S at low or high dose, single or two shots; roughly 5 received placebo; per-sample allocation not given. Day 63 after the first vaccine or placebo injection was the time point for sampling. TCRdb keeps only in-frame clones here, not all; method: immunoSEQ multiplex PCR. The sample includes 300,000 to 400,000 clones, about 82% of them seen just once. CDR1 and CDR2 (germline): SNHLY, FYNNEI. The CDR3 is 13 amino acids. Deletions cut 7 bases from V and 5 bases from J, with 12 bases between.

The sample in question was peripheral blood, obtained in a trial of Ad26.COV2.S vaccine versus placebo. The J gene is TRBJ1-5, the V gene TRBV2; maybe TRBD1 (6 bases). The source is a person aged 18 to 59 who received the Ad26.COV2.S COVID-19 vaccine or a placebo. The CDR3 DNA follows: TGTGCCAGCACCCAGGGACACTATCAGCCCCAGCATTTT. Its protein is CASTQGHYQPQHF.